Below, one T cell receptor (beta chain) is given with its context. Its antigen target is currently unknown. No base quality values were provided; no much bigger clone lies one nucleotide off. These data originate in a study of blood T cells in healthy people across ages (dated by TCRdb to the mid-2010s). For the wider study: In model experiments, template switching captured about one uniquely barcoded TCR beta cDNA molecule for every two T cells. The study analyzed two additional independent replicas of 1 million unique cDNA reads from the same blood draw for two donors, one aged 18 to 29 and one aged 80 or older. The donors were split into four age groups: young (average 16 years), middle-aged (about 40), aged (over 55) and long-lived (approximately 89). Using deep sequencing normalized with unique cDNA molecular identifiers, the study measured how TCR beta repertoire diversity changes with age.

Broader findings and caveats from the paper: Estimates of total diversity from one million sequenced T cells were regarded as lower bounds and underestimates. The percentage of naive T cells measured by flow cytometry correlated strongly with observed TCR beta diversity. As age increased, observed TCR beta diversity per million T cells dropped in a roughly linear way, and a significant reduction was already evident by age about 40. Compared with the aged group, the long-lived group had more naive CD4+ T cells, fewer expanded clones and increased TCR diversity, suggesting age selection. Bulk unsorted PBMC profiling prevented conclusive comparison of naive and antigen-experienced compartments. Because the CMV infection status of the donors was unknown, age-related changes in expanded clonotypes may potentially have been confounded.

Receptor libraries were prepared by 5' RACE. Reads for this sample came from an Illumina HiSeq 2500. A second PCR of roughly 7 to 11 cycles was performed with a sample-barcoded 5' primer and a J-beta primer mix. A template-switch 5' adaptor carrying 12 random nucleotides introduced a unique molecular identifier onto each TCR beta cDNA molecule. At least 2.5 million CDR3-containing paired-end reads were obtained from each sample. First-strand cDNA was synthesized from all RNA with the Mint cDNA synthesis kit, primed by a TRBC-specific oligonucleotide. Following uracil-DNA glycosylase treatment, all cDNA underwent a first 18-cycle PCR with the universal primers M1SS and BC2_uni_R. The authors processed their data as follows. Each sample was normalized by randomly selecting 1 million high-quality reads, each carrying a distinct molecular identifier. Reads sharing molecular identifiers were discarded rather than binned into consensus sequences. MiTCR, with a Q25 quality threshold and the strictest error-elimination algorithm, was used for CDR3 identification, clonotype clustering and error correction. A nonparametric unseen species model with Euler transformation was used to estimate a lower bound on total TCR beta diversity. TCRdb took the public reads, trimmed them with fastp at Q25, ran MiXCR for clone calling and kept in-frame beta chains. Each record represents a unique CDR3 protein, reported with the most common genes and DNA among its rows. The V and J calls here are based on TCRdb, not the publication. The sample table holds 450,000 to 650,000 distinct CDR3 sequences, of which about 24% were seen once. Less than 9% of the sample rests with the top ten.

Donors were a few dozen systemically healthy Caucasian individuals from Russia aged roughly 6 to 100 years. Roughly 11 milliliters of peripheral blood were drawn from each donor into EDTA-treated Vacutainer tubes. PBMCs were isolated by Ficoll-Paque density-gradient centrifugation, with at least 6 million obtained per sample. Trizol reagent was used to extract total RNA from PBMCs, with at least 6 micrograms per sample. Naive CD45RAhigh/CD27high T cell percentages were measured by flow cytometry on a PBMC aliquot from every donor. The sample was also reused in another study, on T cells of mothers and their children. As the second paper documents: The donors were nine systemically healthy Caucasian individuals, made up of three mothers and their six children. cDNA synthesis used all of the extracted RNA, with 1.5 ug of RNA in each 15 ul reaction. Sample barcodes and 2-4 random nucleotides were added via the M1S primer in the second PCR. More than 8 million TCR beta CDR3 reads were obtained from each mother, and 2.5 million to 3.5 million reads were obtained from each child. Thymic selection shapes the output of TCR recombination in a similar way in related and unrelated pairs, and inherited differences have a minor effect. Related mother-child pairs always showed normalized repertoire overlap that was slightly higher than in unrelated mother-child pairs, though the difference was never significant. With a sensitivity of approximately 96 clones per million clonotypes, no persistent microchimeric T cell clones were detected. In the study, deep NGS was used to compare the TCR beta repertoires of mothers and children, and features distinguishing related mother-child pairs from unrelated individuals were sought. The mean age was 40 +/- 4 years for the mothers and roughly 10 +/- 4 years for the children. After adapter ligation was performed with NEBNext reagents, the libraries were sequenced on an Illumina HiSeq 2000 with 100+100 nt paired-end reads. To prevent cross-contamination, the mother and child libraries were prepared a month apart and were sequenced in separate runs. Between roughly 450,000 and 2,000,000 distinct TCR beta clonotypes were identified per donor. Naive TCR beta clonotypes were estimated from low-frequency clonotypes matched to each donor's FACS-determined naive share, without sorting.

Sequenced material: blood. This receptor was obtained from a boy younger than 18 in good health.

The CDR3 region: CASRWGQPYYGYTF. In nucleotide form, the sequence is TGTGCCAGCAGGTGGGGACAGCCCTACTATGGCTACACCTTC. The chain employs TRBV2 and TRBJ1-2, with 7 bases matching TRBD1. From the cysteine through the phenylalanine, the CDR3 covers 14 amino acids. Only the CDR3 portion is preserved as DNA: 42 bases, with reading frame beginning at the first base. Clipping removes 6 bases from V and 3 bases from J, with 7 as the unmatched junction base count. The germline V gene specifies SNHLY as CDR1 and FYNNEI as CDR2.